One and the same sample provided the 20 T cell receptor beta chains below, sequenced in a study of identical twins. One entry per CDR3 protein, called by TCRdb with MiXCR from the 5' RACE reads. Found here are over 200,000 distinct CDR3 sequences, roughly a tenth of them singletons; the top ten hold 5.1%. What was sequenced was memory (CD45RO+) T cells sorted from blood. The origin of the receptors is a woman aged 18-30 years in good health.

This clonotype was observed many times. The J gene is TRBJ2-3, the V gene TRBV24-1; D gene uncertain. The CDR3 loop spans 13 amino acids. The V gene lost 1 base and the J gene lost 5 bases, with 6 bases spanning the gap. Germline values: CDR1 KGHDR, CDR2 SFDVKD. CDR3 DNA sequence: TGTGCCACCAGTGATTTAGCCGGAGATACGCAGTATTTT. Its translation is CATSDLAGDTQYF.

This clonotype came up a few times. V gene TRBV19 combines with J gene TRBJ2-5; D not resolved. The germline V gene has CDR1 LNHDA and CDR2 SQIVND (reference sequence). The CDR3 is 12 residues long. Deletions cut 2 bases from V and 5 bases from J, with 6 bases between. CDR3 coding DNA: TGTGCCAGTAGTATATTTGGGGAGACCCAGTACTTC. Protein: CASSIFGETQYF.

This clonotype has only a few counts. The rearrangement uses TRBV5-4 and TRBJ1-4; the match to TRBD1 covers 9 bases. CDR3 size: 14 residues. J gave up 8 bases and V 4 bases, and 6 bases lay outside the gene matches. The germline CDR1 and CDR2 sequences are SGHNT and YYREEE (reference sequence). In DNA form, the CDR3 reads TGTGCCAGCAGCCAAAGGACAGGGGCCGAAAAACTGTTTTTT. Protein product: CASSQRTGAEKLFF.

A few counts support this clonotype. This sequence joins TRBV20-1 and TRBJ2-5; D remains ambiguous. Deletions cut 2 bases from V and 3 bases from J, with 10 bases between. Per germline, CDR1 DFQATT and CDR2 SNEGSKA (reference sequence). The CDR3 sequence is 13 residues long. CDR3 nucleotides: TGCAGTGCTAGAAACCCAGAAAAAGAGACCCAGTACTTC. As protein: CSARNPEKETQYF.

The V gene is TRBV7-8, the J gene TRBJ2-2; TRBD1 agrees at 9 bases. Trimming at V came to 6 bases and at J to 1 base, leaving 6 bases not matched to a gene. This CDR3 has 16 residues. CDR1 is SGHVS and CDR2 is FQNEAQ in the germline V gene. This CDR3 reads CASSIGTGWNTGELFF. As DNA, the CDR3 is TGTGCCAGCAGTATAGGGACAGGGTGGAACACCGGGGAGCTGTTTTTT. Full variable domain (missing parts from reference TRBV7-8 and TRBJ2-2): GAGVSQSPRYKVAKRGQDVALRCDPISGHVSLFWYQQALGQGPEFLTYFQNEAQLDKSGLPSDRFFAERPEGSVSTLKIQRTQQEDSAVYLCASSIGTGWNTGELFFGEGSRLTVL.

This clonotype has more than one count but fewer than ten. This chain joins TRBV10-1 and TRBJ2-2; 7 bases are a match to TRBD2. The ends lost 0 bases at V and 4 bases at J; junction bases unmatched: 2. Germline assignment: CDR1 WNHNN and CDR2 SYGVQD (reference sequence). This CDR3 contains 15 residues. CDR3 in DNA: TGCGCCAGCAGTGAGTCGGGCGGGAGCACCGGGGAGCTGTTTTTT. Its translation is CASSESGGSTGELFF.

The genes are TRBV12-3 or TRBV12-4 and TRBJ1-2; D is ambiguous. This CDR3 comprises 13 residues. V lost 5 bases to trimming and J lost 4 bases, with 11 bases between them. Written as DNA, the CDR3 is TGTGCCAGCAGTCGAGGAGAGGTCTATGGCTACACCTTC. Translating it yields CASSRGEVYGYTF.

The chain links TRBV25-1 to TRBJ2-7; D remains ambiguous. This CDR3 is 14 amino acids long. Germline loops: CDR1 MGHDK, CDR2 SYGVNS. The V and J ends lost 9 bases and 2 bases respectively, with 17 bases between them. This CDR3 is CASQKGGVTYEQYF. As DNA, the CDR3 is TGTGCCAGTCAAAAGGGCGGAGTAACCTACGAGCAGTACTTC.

This clonotype occurred many times. The chain recombines TRBV6-2 or TRBV6-3 with TRBJ1-2, with D unresolved. There are 14 residues in the CDR3. From germline, CDR1 is MNHEY and CDR2 SVGEGT. V was shortened by 4 bases and J by 2 bases, with 11 bases between the two germline ends. CDR3 in DNA: TGTGCCAGCAGTTTTCGACGGCCCAACTATGGCTACACCTTC. The encoded protein is CASSFRRPNYGYTF.

The V and J genes are TRBV7-2 and TRBJ2-7; 8 nucleotides match TRBD1. This CDR3 spans 15 amino acids. The V gene end was trimmed by 5 bases and the J gene end by 2 bases; junction bases not matched to a gene: 8. Germline values: CDR1 SGHTA, CDR2 FQGNSA. CDR3 bases: TGTGCCAGCAGCCCACGACAGGGGCAGACCTACGAGCAGTACTTC. Translation: CASSPRQGQTYEQYF.

The chain uses TRBV7-3 and TRBJ1-1; the match to TRBD1 covers 9 bases. The CDR3 consists of 15 residues. The J segment lost 0 bases and the V segment lost 6 bases, leaving 5 bases of the junction unmatched. Looked up from germline, CDR1 is SGHTA and CDR2 is FQGTGA. In DNA form, the CDR3 reads TGTGCCAGCAGATCTAGACAGGGGGTGAACACTGAAGCTTTCTTT. Amino acids: CASRSRQGVNTEAFF.

The CDR3 nucleotides are TGTGCCTGCACCAAGCAGGTCGCGGGGGCGCCTGGTAGTGAGCAGTTCTTC. Its protein product is CACTKQVAGAPGSEQFF. The chain employs TRBV3-1 and TRBJ2-1, with a weak D call TRBD2 (7 bases). The CDR3 spans 17 residues. Germline values: CDR1 LGHDT, CDR2 YNNKEL (reference sequence). Trimming pared 11 bases from V and 9 bases from J, leaving 32 bases between.

The chain couples TRBV18 to TRBJ2-3, with D hard to call. V gave up 2 bases and J gave up 4 bases, with 10 bases separating them. The CDR3 spans 14 residues. Germline V gene lookup returns CDR1 KGHSH and CDR2 LQKENI. The CDR3 bases are TGTGCCAGCTCACCATACATAGGGTCAGATACGCAGTATTTT. It encodes CASSPYIGSDTQYF.

The rearrangement links TRBV20-1 to TRBJ2-7; 7 nucleotides align to TRBD1. V lost 2 bases to trimming and J lost 8 bases; unmatched junction nucleotides: 12. The germline gives CDR1 DFQATT, CDR2 SNEGSKA (reference sequence). This CDR3 has 14 amino acids. The CDR3 protein is CSARTDRATTQQYF. The DNA of the CDR3 is TGCAGTGCTAGAACCGACAGGGCTACTACCCAGCAGTACTTC.

This clonotype was found many times. The V call is TRBV21-1, the J call TRBJ2-5; no check of the table's D call, TRBD2, against the DNA was made. TRBV21-1 is a listed pseudogene. This CDR3 is 17 amino acids long. The CDR3 region has the DNA TGTGCCAGCAGCAAAGATGATAGGACTAGCAGTAGAAAGACCCAGTACTTC. Protein sequence: CASSKDDRTSSRKTQYF.

This clonotype was counted only a few times. The chain recombines TRBV20-1 with TRBJ2-6, with a tentative D call TRBD2 (5 bases). The CDR3 runs to 12 residues. Germline V gene sequence: CDR1 DFQATT, CDR2 SNEGSKA (reference sequence). Trimming took 7 bases from V and 5 from J, leaving 9 bases between them. CDR3: CSGAGRANVLTF. CDR3 nucleotide sequence: TGCAGTGGGGCGGGTCGGGCCAACGTCCTGACTTTC.

This clonotype has just a few counts. The J gene is TRBJ2-3, the V gene TRBV20-1, with D possibly TRBD2 on 6 matching bases. The V end lost 3 bases, the J end lost 4 bases, and 11 bases lay between the germline ends. The CDR3 totals 13 residues. Germline lookup yields CDR1 DFQATT and CDR2 SNEGSKA (reference sequence). CDR3 DNA: TGCAGTGCTAGGGGGGGTTTCGCAGATACGCAGTATTTT. Translation: CSARGGFADTQYF.

J is TRBJ2-7 and V is TRBV7-2; D remains unclear. The V end was cut by 5 bases, the J end by 5 bases, with 13 bases between. The CDR3 runs to 13 residues. The germline CDR1 and CDR2 sequences are SGHTA and FQGNSA. The CDR3 bases are TGTGCCAGCAGCACCCAACACGGCGACGAGCAGTACTTC. Translation gives CASSTQHGDEQYF.

V and J are TRBV6-1 and TRBJ1-6; D uncertain. Trimming pared 4 bases from V and 4 bases from J, leaving 5 bases between. CDR3 length: 13 residues. Germline loops: CDR1 MNHNS, CDR2 SASEGT. CDR3 DNA sequence: TGTGCCAGCAGTGCAGATTATAATTCACCCCTCCACTTT. Translation gives CASSADYNSPLHF.

Only one count was recorded for this clonotype. The chain is built from TRBV5-5 and TRBJ1-2, with D possibly matching TRBD1 (6 bases). Germline loops: CDR1 SGHKS, CDR2 YYEKEE (reference sequence). V lost 3 bases and J lost 6, with 15 bases in between. The CDR3 spans 14 residues. CDR3 DNA sequence: TGTGCCAGCAGCTACATGGACAGTCGAAATGGCTACACCTTC. Its translation is CASSYMDSRNGYTF.